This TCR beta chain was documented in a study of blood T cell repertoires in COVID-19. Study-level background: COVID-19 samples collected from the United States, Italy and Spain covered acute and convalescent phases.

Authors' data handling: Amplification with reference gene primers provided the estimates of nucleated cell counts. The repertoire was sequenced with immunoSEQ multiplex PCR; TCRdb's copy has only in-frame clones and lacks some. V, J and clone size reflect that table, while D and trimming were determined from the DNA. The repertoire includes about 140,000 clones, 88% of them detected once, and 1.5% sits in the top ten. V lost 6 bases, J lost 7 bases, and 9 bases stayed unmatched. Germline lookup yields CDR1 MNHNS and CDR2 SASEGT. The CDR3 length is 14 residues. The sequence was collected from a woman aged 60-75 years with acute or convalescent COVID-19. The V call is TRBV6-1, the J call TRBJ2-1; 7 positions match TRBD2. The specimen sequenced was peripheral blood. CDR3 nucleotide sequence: TGTGCCAGCAGCTGGGGGACGGGAGGAAATGAGCAGTTCTTC. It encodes CASSWGTGGNEQFF.